What follows are 14 T cell receptor beta chains derived from one specimen sequenced in a study of blood T cells in healthy people across ages (dated by TCRdb to about 2015). Libraries came from 5' RACE. Sequencing was performed on an Illumina HiSeq 2500. A second about 7 to 12 cycle PCR used a sample-barcoded 5' primer and a J-beta primer mix. TCRdb reworked the public reads: Q25 trimming with fastp, MiXCR clone assembly, productive beta chains retained. Identical CDR3 protein sequences are pooled into one entry, listed with their most common genes and DNA. The sample has around 500,000 distinct CDR3 sequences on record, about 27% of them singletons. The top ten hold approximately 3.5% of the sample. In addition, the sample was reused for a study of T cells of mothers and their children.

Sequenced input: blood. These receptors came from a boy between 2 and 15 years old in good health.

This chain joins TRBV20-1 and TRBJ2-2; 9 positions agree with TRBD1. In germline, CDR1 is DFQATT, CDR2 SNEGSKA (reference sequence). Trimming removed 6 bases from V and 4 bases from J; junction bases left unmatched: 12. CDR3 size: 16 residues. The CDR3 region is CSARGGTGTVTGELFF. CDR3 sequence (DNA): TGCAGTGCCCGGGGTGGGACAGGGACCGTCACCGGGGAGCTGTTTTTT.

This clonotype has more than one count but fewer than ten. This chain uses TRBV7-3 with TRBJ2-6; D gene uncertain. Germline V gene lookup returns CDR1 SGHTA and CDR2 FQGTGA. This CDR3 has 14 residues. The ends were cut back, 5 bases at V and 2 bases at J, with 7 bases in the middle. CDR3 loop: CASSLEPGANVLTF. As DNA, the CDR3 is TGTGCCAGCAGCCTTGAGCCTGGGGCCAACGTCCTGACTTTC.

The chain links TRBV6-2 or TRBV6-3 to TRBJ2-1; 10 bases match TRBD2. CDR1 and CDR2 from the germline V gene are MNHEY and SVGEGT. V trimming: 7 bases; J trimming: 6 bases; junction bases outside the gene matches: 3. The CDR3 runs 13 residues. The CDR3 reads CASTRTSGNEQFF. The DNA of the CDR3 is TGTGCCAGCACCAGGACTAGCGGCAATGAGCAGTTCTTC.

This clonotype has only a few counts. The chain uses TRBV25-1 and TRBJ2-7; the D is unclear. The J call is in doubt because the DNA end fits TRBJ2-1 better. This CDR3 comprises 11 residues. Per the germline V gene, CDR1 is MGHDK and CDR2 is SYGVNS. In nucleotides, the CDR3 is TGTGCCAGCAGTGACCGCAATGAGCAGTTCTTC. It encodes CASSDRNEQFF.

This chain links TRBV5-1 with TRBJ2-3; D gene ambiguous. From germline, CDR1 is SGHRS and CDR2 YFSETQ. V lost 4 bases, J lost 4 bases, and 16 bases lay in between. This CDR3 comprises 15 residues. The CDR3 region is CASSPFTSVADTQYF. The CDR3 coding sequence is TGCGCCAGCAGCCCGTTTACCTCAGTCGCAGATACGCAGTATTTT.

The genes are TRBV20-1 and TRBJ2-4, with no clear D. This CDR3 has 14 amino acids. Trimming stripped 7 bases from V and 4 bases from J, with 17 bases between. Germline assignment: CDR1 DFQATT and CDR2 SNEGSKA (reference sequence). The CDR3 reads CSVPNWDRKNIQYF. CDR3 bases: TGCAGTGTTCCGAATTGGGATCGAAAAAACATTCAGTACTTC.

This clonotype has a handful of counts. V is TRBV9 and J is TRBJ2-1, with no clear D. The ends were cut back, 1 base at V and 10 bases at J, with 9 bases in the middle. Germline assignment: CDR1 SGDLS and CDR2 YYNGEE. The length of the CDR3 is 12 residues. In DNA, the CDR3 is TGTGCCAGCAGCGTAAGTTTAGCCGAGCAGTTCTTC. As protein: CASSVSLAEQFF. Full variable domain (rest looked up from reference TRBV9 and TRBJ2-1): DSGVTQTPKHLITATGQRVTLRCSPRSGDLSVYWYQQSLDQGLQFLIQYYNGEERAKGNILERFSAQQFPDLHSELNLSSLELGDSALYFCASSVSLAEQFFGPGTRLTVL.

This clonotype was seen only a few times. The CDR3 DNA sequence: TGTGCCAGCAGTGCCCCGGGACAGGGAGGGTATGAGCAGTTCTTC. Its protein is CASSAPGQGGYEQFF. This sequence joins TRBV2 and TRBJ2-1; 9 bases match TRBD1. The CDR3 length is 15 residues. Losses at the gene ends were 4 bases for V and 8 bases for J; bases not matched to a gene: 9. Germline V gene data show CDR1 as SNHLY and CDR2 as FYNNEI.

The CDR3 DNA is TGCGCCAGCAGCTTGCTAGCGAACAAAAACATTCAGTACTTC. Encoded protein: CASSLLANKNIQYF. The chain carries TRBV5-1 and TRBJ2-4; D possibly corresponds to TRBD2 (6 bases). CDR3 length equals 14 residues. Germline lookup yields CDR1 SGHRS and CDR2 YFSETQ. V was pared by 1 base and J by 3 bases, with 8 bases between.

The chain combines TRBV25-1 with TRBJ1-6, with a weak D call TRBD1 (6 bases). Trimming cost V 3 bases and J 9 bases, with 15 bases left between them. This CDR3 region has 15 residues. The germline CDR1 and CDR2 sequences are MGHDK and SYGVNS. CDR3 in DNA: TGTGCCAGCAGTGACGGGGGGGGCGGATTTTCACCCCTCCACTTT. Protein: CASSDGGGGFSPLHF.

This clonotype was seen repeatedly, ten times or more. The CDR3 reads CSAQNSLDTQYF. The CDR3 DNA reads TGCAGTGCTCAAAACTCCTTGGATACGCAGTATTTT. V gene TRBV20-1 combines with J gene TRBJ2-3; no reliable D call. Trimming removed 5 bases from V and 6 bases from J, with 12 bases in between. Germline V gives CDR1 DFQATT, CDR2 SNEGSKA (reference sequence). This CDR3 has 12 amino acids.

J is TRBJ2-5 and V is TRBV5-1; TRBD2 matches 11 bases. Germline V lookup: CDR1 SGHRS, CDR2 YFSETQ. The CDR3 has 17 amino acids. The V and J ends lost 1 base and 1 base, in that order; junction bases with no gene match: 6. The CDR3 nucleotides are TGCGCCAGCAGCTTGACGACTAGCGGGACCCCCCAAGAGACCCAGTACTTC. It translates to CASSLTTSGTPQETQYF.

This clonotype was detected a few times. The genes are TRBV4-3 and TRBJ2-2; D remains ambiguous. V was clipped by 0 bases and J by 4 bases, with 9 bases between them. This CDR3 spans 15 amino acids. Germline V lookup: CDR1 LGHNA, CDR2 YSLEER. The CDR3 sequence: CASSQEVPGTGELFF. DNA for the CDR3: TGCGCCAGCAGCCAAGAAGTTCCGGGCACCGGGGAGCTGTTTTTT.

This clonotype came up a few times. The genes are TRBV12-3 or TRBV12-4 and TRBJ2-3; D is undetermined. With 10 bases removed from V and 3 bases from J, the gap between germline ends came to 14 bases. The CDR3 is made up of 13 amino acids. The chain's CDR3 is CATQDPETDTQYF. The CDR3 DNA is TGTGCCACCCAGGATCCCGAGACAGATACGCAGTATTTT.